The T cell receptor (beta chain) described here comes from a study of neurological immune-mediated disorders. This clonotype was detected ten times or more. MiXCR was run by TCRdb on the 5' RACE reads, yielding one entry per CDR3 protein. Counted here are 66,000 or so distinct CDR3 sequences, under 3.5% occurring once; the ten biggest clones make up 3% to 4%. This CDR3 spans 14 amino acids. From germline, CDR1 is DFQATT and CDR2 SNEGSKA (reference sequence). V was trimmed by 3 bases and J by 7 bases, leaving 18 bases between them. The sequenced sample was PBMCs. J is TRBJ1-2 and V is TRBV20-1; TRBD1 is a possible D gene (5 bases). The TCR originated in a middle-aged man with multiple sclerosis. CDR3 bases: TGCAGTGCTAGCCCCCCAGGGATACAAATTGGCTACACCTTC. This encodes CSASPPGIQIGYTF.